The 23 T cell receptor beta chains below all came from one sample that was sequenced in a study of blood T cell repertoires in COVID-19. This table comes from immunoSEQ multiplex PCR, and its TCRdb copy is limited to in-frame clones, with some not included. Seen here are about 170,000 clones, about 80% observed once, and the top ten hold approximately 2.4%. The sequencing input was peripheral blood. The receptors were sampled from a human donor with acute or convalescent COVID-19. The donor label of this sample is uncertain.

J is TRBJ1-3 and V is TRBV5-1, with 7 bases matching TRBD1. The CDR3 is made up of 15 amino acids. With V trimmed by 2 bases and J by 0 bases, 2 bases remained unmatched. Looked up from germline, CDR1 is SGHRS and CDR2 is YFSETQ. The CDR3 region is CASSLQGTSGNTIYF. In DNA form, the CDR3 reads TGCGCCAGCAGCTTACAGGGGACCTCTGGAAACACCATATATTTT.

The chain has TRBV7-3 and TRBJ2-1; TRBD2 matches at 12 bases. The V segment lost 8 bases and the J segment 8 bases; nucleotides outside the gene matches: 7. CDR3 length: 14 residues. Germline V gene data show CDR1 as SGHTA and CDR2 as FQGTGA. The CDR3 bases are TGTGCCAGCGCCGAGACTAGCGGGAGTCATGAGCAGTTCTTC. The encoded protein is CASAETSGSHEQFF.

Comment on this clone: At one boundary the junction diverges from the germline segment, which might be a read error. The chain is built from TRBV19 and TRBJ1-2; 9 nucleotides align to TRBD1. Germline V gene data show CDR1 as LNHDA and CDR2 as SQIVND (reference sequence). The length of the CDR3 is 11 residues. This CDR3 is CATSRGQGLTF. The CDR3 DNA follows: TGTGCCACCTCGAGGGGACAGGGCCTTACATTC.

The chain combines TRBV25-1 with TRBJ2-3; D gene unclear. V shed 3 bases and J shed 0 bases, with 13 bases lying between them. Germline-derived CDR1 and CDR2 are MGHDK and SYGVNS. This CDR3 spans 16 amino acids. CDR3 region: CASSDLRVTSTDTQYF. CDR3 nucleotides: TGTGCCAGCAGTGATCTTCGCGTAACTAGCACAGATACGCAGTATTTT.

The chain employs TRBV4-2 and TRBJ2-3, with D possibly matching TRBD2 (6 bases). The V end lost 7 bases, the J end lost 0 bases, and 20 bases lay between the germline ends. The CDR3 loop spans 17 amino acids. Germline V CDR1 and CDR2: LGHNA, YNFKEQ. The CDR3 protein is CASTSSYGGDSTDTQYF. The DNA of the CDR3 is TGTGCCAGCACCTCCTCCTACGGGGGAGATAGCACAGATACGCAGTATTTT.

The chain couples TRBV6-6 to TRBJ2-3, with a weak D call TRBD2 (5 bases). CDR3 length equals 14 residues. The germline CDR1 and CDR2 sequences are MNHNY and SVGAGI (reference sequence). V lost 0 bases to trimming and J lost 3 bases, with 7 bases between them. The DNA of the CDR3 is TGTGCCAGCAGTTACTCCCGGGGAACAGATACGCAGTATTTT. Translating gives CASSYSRGTDTQYF.

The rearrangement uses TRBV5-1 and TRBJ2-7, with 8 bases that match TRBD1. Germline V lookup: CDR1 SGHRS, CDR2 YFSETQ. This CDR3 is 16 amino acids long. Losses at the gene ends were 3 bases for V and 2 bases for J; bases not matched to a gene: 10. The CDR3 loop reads CASSSTNQGAPYEQYF. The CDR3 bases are TGCGCCAGCAGCTCGACAAATCAGGGGGCACCCTACGAGCAGTACTTC.

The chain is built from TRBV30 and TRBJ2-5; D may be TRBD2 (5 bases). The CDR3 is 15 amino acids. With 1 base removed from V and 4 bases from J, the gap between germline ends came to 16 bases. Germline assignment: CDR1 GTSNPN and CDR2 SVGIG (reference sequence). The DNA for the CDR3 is TGTGCCTGGAGTGGGCTAGCTTACAGAGGAGAGACCCAGTACTTC. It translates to CAWSGLAYRGETQYF.

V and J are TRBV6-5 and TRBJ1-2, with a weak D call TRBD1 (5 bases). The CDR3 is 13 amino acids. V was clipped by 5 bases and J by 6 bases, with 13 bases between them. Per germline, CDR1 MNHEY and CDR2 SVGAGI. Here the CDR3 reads CASSHGQLDGYTF. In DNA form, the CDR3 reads TGTGCCAGCAGTCATGGACAATTGGATGGCTACACCTTC.

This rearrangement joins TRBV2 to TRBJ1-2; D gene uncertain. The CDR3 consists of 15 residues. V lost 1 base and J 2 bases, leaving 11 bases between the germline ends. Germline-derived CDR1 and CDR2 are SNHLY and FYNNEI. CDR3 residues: CASSEVLGGNYGYTF. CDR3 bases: TGTGCCAGCAGTGAAGTGTTGGGCGGGAACTATGGCTACACCTTC.

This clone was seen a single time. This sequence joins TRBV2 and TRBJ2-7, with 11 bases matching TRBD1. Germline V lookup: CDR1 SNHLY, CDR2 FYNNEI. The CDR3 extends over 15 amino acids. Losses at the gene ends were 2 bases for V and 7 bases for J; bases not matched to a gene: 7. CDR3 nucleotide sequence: TGTGCCAGCAGTGAAAGGGGACAGGGGGTAAGGGAGCAGTACTTC. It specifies CASSERGQGVREQYF.

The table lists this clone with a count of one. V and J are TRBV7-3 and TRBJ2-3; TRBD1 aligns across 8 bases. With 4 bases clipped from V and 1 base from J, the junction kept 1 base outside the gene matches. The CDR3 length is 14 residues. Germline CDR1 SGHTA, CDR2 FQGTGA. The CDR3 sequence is CASSSDRGTDTQYF. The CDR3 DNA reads TGTGCCAGCAGCTCGGACAGGGGCACAGATACGCAGTATTTT.

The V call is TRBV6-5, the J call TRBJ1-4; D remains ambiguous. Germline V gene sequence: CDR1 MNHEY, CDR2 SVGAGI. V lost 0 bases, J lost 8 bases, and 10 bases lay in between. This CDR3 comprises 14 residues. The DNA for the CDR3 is TGTGCCAGCAGTTACTCTTCCGGGTACGAAAAACTGTTTTTT. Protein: CASSYSSGYEKLFF.

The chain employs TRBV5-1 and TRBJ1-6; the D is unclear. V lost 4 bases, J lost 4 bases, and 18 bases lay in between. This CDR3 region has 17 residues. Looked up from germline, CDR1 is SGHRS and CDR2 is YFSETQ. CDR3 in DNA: TGCGCCAGCAGCCCAACCCTTAGACTGGATTATAATTCACCCCTCCACTTT. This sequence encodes CASSPTLRLDYNSPLHF.

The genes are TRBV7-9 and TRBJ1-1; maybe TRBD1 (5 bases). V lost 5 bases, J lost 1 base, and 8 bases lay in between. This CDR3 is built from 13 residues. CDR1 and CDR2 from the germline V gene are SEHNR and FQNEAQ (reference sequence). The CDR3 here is CASSRGANTEAFF. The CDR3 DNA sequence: TGTGCCAGCAGCAGGGGAGCGAACACTGAAGCTTTCTTT.

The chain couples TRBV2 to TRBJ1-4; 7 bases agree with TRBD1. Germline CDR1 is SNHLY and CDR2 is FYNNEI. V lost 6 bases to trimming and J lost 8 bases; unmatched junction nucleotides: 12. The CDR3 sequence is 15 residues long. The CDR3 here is CASSGDRVFGEKLFF. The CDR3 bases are TGTGCCAGCAGCGGAGACAGGGTATTCGGGGAAAAACTGTTTTTT.

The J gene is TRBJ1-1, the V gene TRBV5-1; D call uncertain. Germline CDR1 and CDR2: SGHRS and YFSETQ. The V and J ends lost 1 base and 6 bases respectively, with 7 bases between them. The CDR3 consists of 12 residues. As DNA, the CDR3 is TGCGCCAGCAGCTTGCCGGGGTCTGAAGCTTTCTTT. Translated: CASSLPGSEAFF.

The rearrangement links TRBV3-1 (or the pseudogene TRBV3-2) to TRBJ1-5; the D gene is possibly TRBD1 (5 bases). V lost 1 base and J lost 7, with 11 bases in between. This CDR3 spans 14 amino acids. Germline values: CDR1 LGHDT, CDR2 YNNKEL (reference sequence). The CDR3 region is CASSQGRGGQPQHF. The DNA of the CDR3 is TGTGCCAGCAGCCAAGGAAGGGGTGGACAGCCCCAGCATTTT.

The CDR3 sequence: CASSLSGGPGELFF. In nucleotides, the CDR3 is TGTGCCAGCAGCCTTAGCGGGGGGCCCGGGGAGCTGTTTTTT. The chain combines TRBV4-2 with TRBJ2-2; 10 nucleotides line up with TRBD2. Germline loops: CDR1 LGHNA, CDR2 YNFKEQ. V shed 4 bases and J 6 bases; nucleotides not matched to a gene: 2. This CDR3 comprises 14 residues.

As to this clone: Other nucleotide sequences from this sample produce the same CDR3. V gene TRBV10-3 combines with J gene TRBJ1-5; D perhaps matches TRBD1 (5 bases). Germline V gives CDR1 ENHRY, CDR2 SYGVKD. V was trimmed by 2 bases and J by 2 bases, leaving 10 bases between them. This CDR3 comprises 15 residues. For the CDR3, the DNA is TGTGCCATCAGTGAGGGTACAGGTGGCAATCAGCCCCAGCATTTT. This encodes CAISEGTGGNQPQHF.

The CDR3 DNA reads as TGTGCCAGCACGCAGGAAGCAGGTTTTGGAAACGAGCAGTACTTC. This codes for CASTQEAGFGNEQYF. The chain employs TRBV18 and TRBJ2-7, with D uncertain. This CDR3 contains 15 residues. CDR1 KGHSH and CDR2 LQKENI come from the germline V gene. The V gene lost 8 bases and the J gene lost 5 bases, with 22 bases spanning the gap.

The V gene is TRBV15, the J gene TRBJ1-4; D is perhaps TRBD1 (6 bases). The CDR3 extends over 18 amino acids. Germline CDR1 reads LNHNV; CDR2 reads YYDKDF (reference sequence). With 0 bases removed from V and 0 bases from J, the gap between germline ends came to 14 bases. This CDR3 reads CATSRDLTGVATNEKLFF. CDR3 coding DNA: TGTGCCACCAGCAGAGACCTGACAGGCGTTGCAACTAATGAAAAACTGTTTTTT.

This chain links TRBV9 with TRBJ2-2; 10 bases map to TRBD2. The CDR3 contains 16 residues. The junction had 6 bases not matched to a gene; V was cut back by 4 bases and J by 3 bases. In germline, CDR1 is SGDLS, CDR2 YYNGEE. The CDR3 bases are TGTGCCAGCAGCTTCAGCGGGGGGGCCTACACCGGGGAGCTGTTTTTT. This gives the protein CASSFSGGAYTGELFF.